This TCR beta chain appears in the sequencing data of a study of blood T cell repertoires in COVID-19. About the research overall: COVID-19 samples, acute and convalescent, were from the United States, Italy and Spain. T cells, B-cell-depleted T cells, or PBMCs provided the cDNA or gDNA that served as material.

In the original workflow: Nucleated cell number was recorded as an estimate derived from reference gene primer amplification. Assay used: immunoSEQ multiplex PCR; TCRdb lists only in-frame clones, some missing. Clonal size and the V and J genes are those of that table, whereas D and trimming came from the DNA. This table holds about 120,000 clones, about nine tenths found once. Trimming shortened V by 7 bases and J by 0 bases, and 13 bases separated the two germline ends. In germline, CDR1 is SGHVS, CDR2 FQNEAQ. This CDR3 is built from 15 residues. Sequenced input: peripheral blood. The receptor was isolated from a man in his fifties with active COVID-19. The V call is TRBV7-8, the J call TRBJ2-1; no firm D call. CDR3 sequence reads: CASTLTESSYNEQFF. CDR3 DNA: TGTGCCAGCACCCTCACAGAAAGCTCCTACAATGAGCAGTTCTTC.